The present TCR beta chain was sequenced within a study of long-term antiretroviral therapy in people with HIV. With survey level as its setting, the immunoSEQ assay was v3.0. The table came from immunoSEQ multiplex PCR; TCRdb's copy has only in-frame clones and leaves some out. The table shows some 22,000 clones, with around four fifths occurring only once. Donors each had at least one pre-ART PBMC sample and at least two post-ART ones. Per germline, CDR1 SNHLY and CDR2 FYNNEI. V lost 1 base to trimming and J lost 0 bases, with 9 bases between them. This CDR3 has 15 amino acids. This specimen was unsorted PBMCs, taken 1.6 years after starting antiretroviral therapy. The chain couples TRBV2 to TRBJ1-2, with D maybe TRBD1 (5 bases). The origin of this receptor is a man aged 35-49 years with HIV. The CDR3 DNA follows: TGTGCCAGCAGTGAAGAAGGGGAAACTAACTATGGCTACACCTTC. It translates to CASSEEGETNYGYTF.